This T cell receptor (beta chain) was identified during a study of cytomegalovirus exposure and HLA in healthy donors (dated by TCRdb to the late 2010s). Study-wide context: An earlier analysis of approximately 550 of the donors reported approximately 270 Gb of sequence data and some 120 million unique TCR beta sequences from 150 million to 200 million T cells. Every discovery cohort repertoire had been produced on one sequencing platform. High-throughput TCR immunosequencing, statistical association of individual TCRs with disease status, and machine learning were combined to predict cytomegalovirus infection status. The aim of the study was to test whether cataloging public T cell receptors could identify signatures of past pathogen exposure. Among 300 to 450 genotyped donors of the cohort, an average of 235,054 unique TCR beta nucleotide sequences were sequenced per donor, roughly 20% of them non-productive. In an earlier analysis of a few hundred of the donors, high-throughput TCR beta sequencing was used to judge whether each TCR beta V gene segment behaved as functional or pseudogenic. In a later analysis, previously published TCR beta repertoires from some 640 donors were re-analyzed and high-resolution HLA genotyping was added so that TCR occurrence patterns could be studied. Donor age, sex, ethnicity and CMV serostatus were collected together with the repertoire data. Along with the approximately 700-subject first cohort, a separate validation cohort of 120 different subjects was used. Rather than drawing on any new phenotypic data, the later analysis identified candidate immune exposures from TCR beta sequences and the way those sequences occurred across donors. Typing coverage differed by locus: A, B, C, DRB1 and DQB1 were typed in about 620-630 donors, DQA1 in roughly 500, DPA1 in 606, and DPB1 in 472. Among the roughly 390 genotyped donors, around 81% belonged to the genetic ancestry cluster associated with self-reported Caucasian donors. Four or five DR-DQ haplotypes were handled as single units for association and clustering because linkage in the cohort was strong. The T cell repertoires of some 700 subjects were profiled by immunosequencing and related to cytomegalovirus serostatus. A later genetic analysis took genome-wide SNP genotypes for about 55% of the 666 donors and used that subset as a discovery cohort. HLA typing covered class I and class II loci at four-digit resolution. About 280 gigabases of sequencing data and around 85 million unique TCR sequences made up an early release that covered 500 to 650 HLA-typed donors.

The CDR3 sequence holds 12 residues, the cysteine and phenylalanine included. Left in the record is the CDR3 DNA by itself, 36 bases read in frame from the first base. At the junction V is shortened by 5 bases and J by 5 bases, with 10 bases in between. CDR1 is given as SGHRS and CDR2 as YFSETQ, both from the germline V gene. In total, approximately 610 healthy bone marrow donors made up the cohort. All cohort members were sampled while nominally healthy, although unrecorded immune exposures were likely present. The donor tested CMV seronegative, placing the donor among the 350 or so seronegative members of the cohort. A peripheral blood sample was provided by each donor, and peripheral blood mononuclear cells were used for TCR beta sequencing. Genomic DNA was extracted from the blood cell samples with the Qiagen DNeasy Blood Extraction Kit. Receptor amplification or capture employed the immunoSEQ multiplex PCR assay. A mixture of 60 forward primers for TCR Vbeta segments and 13 reverse primers for TCR Jbeta segments was used in the multiplex PCR. A multiplex PCR assay on genomic DNA amplified the CDR3 region of rearranged TCR beta genes. The Illumina HiSeq System was used to sequence the amplified TCR beta libraries as 87-base-pair reads. In the source study's methods: Across the 666 repertoires, a later analysis counted 78 million or so unique TCR beta chains, some 11 million of which were shared by at least two donors. Raw reads were error-corrected and collapsed into unique sequences with a nearest-neighbor algorithm that merged closely related sequences to remove PCR and sequencing errors. Alignment of CDR3 sequences to IMGT reference sequences was used to assign V, D and J gene segments. For a sequence to be retained, a match of at least six nucleotides was required to both a V gene segment and a J gene segment. A rearrangement was called productive if the CDR3 had no stop codons and remained in frame with V and J, and every other rearrangement was called non-productive. CDR3 was defined according to IMGT convention as the region running from the second conserved V-encoded cysteine to the conserved J-encoded phenylalanine. The earlier analysis of fewer than 750 of the donors excluded sequences that lacked an unambiguous match to a single V gene segment. In an earlier analysis of some 590 of the donors, V segments were called functional above 56.7% productive rearrangements and were called segregating when the between-donor standard deviation exceeded 5%. A statistical classification framework was built to diagnose cytomegalovirus status from the catalog of TCR beta chain sequences. A later analysis assigned V and J genes by comparing TCR nucleotide sequences with IMGT/GENE-DB human TR gene sequences. A later analysis assigned CDR3 sequences and most-parsimonious VDJ recombination scenarios with the TCRdist pipeline. A later analysis defined each TCR beta chain by its CDR3 amino acid sequence plus V-gene family, and excluded reads lacking a unique V-gene family. A later analysis removed nearly 600 highly shared, low-generation-probability nucleotide sequences to deal with suspected cross-contamination and a sequencing artifact. A later analysis calculated a clonal expansion index for each public chain from normalized within-repertoire ranks of inferred template counts. Generation probabilities in a later analysis came from a VDJ recombination model fitted to out-of-frame rearrangements, and those results were checked against IGoR. In a later analysis, hypergeometric tests were used to score TCR-TCR, TCR-HLA and TCR-CMV co-occurrence, with a repertoire-size bias correction applied to TCR pairs. To estimate false discovery rates, a later analysis permuted the HLA or CMV assignments 20 times. In a later analysis, co-occurring TCRs were grouped using DBSCAN, and TCRdist sequence similarity was added for clustering within HLA-allele-positive subsets. Co-occurrence clustering excluded repertoires with fewer than 30,000 or more than 120,000 public chains, plus five with anomalous nucleotide sharing. In TCRdb, the immuneACCESS table is reduced to in-frame sequences with V and J assigned. These tables do not hold every clone; where another copy was compared, an unresolved V gene accounts for under half, and the others remain unexplained. V and J calls and clone size are those listed in that table; D and trimming were worked out from the DNA. The table for this sample shows about 140,000 clones. 2% to 3% of the sample is held by the ten biggest clonotypes.

A remark on this clone: Its recognized antigen is unknown.

Broader findings and caveats from the paper: Because counts were too low, about 17 rarely observed V segments, including chromosome 9 orphons, were excluded from the earlier analysis of 587 of the donors. Most CMV-associated TCR beta chains appeared to be HLA-restricted in a later analysis, and the HLA associations seemed to be driven largely by CMV exposure. In a later analysis, HLA-associated TCR beta chains showed more clonal expansion and lower generation probabilities than non-associated chains that were equally common. Compared with the approximately 700-donor mean, donors in an Asian-associated ancestry cluster had fewer N-insertions in productive TCRs, according to a later genetic analysis. Most TCR sequences were seen in very few donors, while some public TCRs were found in many individuals. In an earlier analysis of fewer than 700 of the donors, most TCR beta V segments appeared in productive rearrangements about 87% or about 30% of the time, broadly matching IMGT annotations. A later analysis associated about 18,000 TCR beta sequences with specific HLA alleles at a false discovery rate of 0.05. A later analysis reported that several top co-occurrence clusters appeared linked to parvovirus B19, influenza, CMV and Epstein-Barr virus. The presence/absence analyses assumed that sequencing depth was roughly uniform across donors, and that assumption may not be true. In a later analysis, the rate of TCR association differed among HLA loci, with DRB1 alleles having the most associated TCRs and HLA-C alleles having the fewest. A further reported finding was that TCR beta sequences accurately predicted the HLA-A and HLA-B alleles for most subjects in the first cohort. It was suggested by the authors that the approach could potentially be generalized to other disease states and immunological phenotypes. Because HLA typing was missing for some donors at each locus, association tests included only the typed subset. The study gave a list of 150 to 200 TCR beta chains associated with cytomegalovirus. The classifier was reported to diagnose cytomegalovirus status with high specificity and sensitivity in both the original and validation cohorts. The sequencing pipeline was judged likely to have produced a cluster of highly shared sequence variants as a technical artifact. When HLA alleles, especially DR and DQ, strongly co-occurred, attributing TCR associations to individual alleles was difficult. In vitro tests confirmed that a few of the cytomegalovirus-associated TCR beta chains recognize cytomegalovirus antigens. The 87-base-pair reads could not distinguish some IMGT-functional V segments, including TRBV6-2 and TRBV6-3, so those segments were excluded. V-gene and J-gene trimming of TCR beta chains was associated with a missense DCLRE1C variant in a later genetic analysis, and the association was replicated in an independent cohort. CMV serostatus was the only immune exposure information available for the cohort. Correlated functional status among segregating V segments might reflect linkage disequilibrium, but an unknown experimental factor could not be ruled out. This cohort had only TCR beta chains sequenced, and the lack of alpha or paired-chain data limited which features could be detected.

The material sequenced was PBMCs. The V and J segments used are TRBV5-1 and TRBJ1-1; the D gene lacks a confident call. The TCR sequence derives from a man between 40 and 49 years old in good health and CMV-seronegative. CDR3 sequence: CASRGTGTEAFF. The DNA reads TGCGCCAGCAGGGGAACGGGAACTGAAGCTTTCTTT. The CDR3 plus the reference TRBV5-1 and TRBJ1-1 genes for the other parts give the full variable domain: KAGVTQTPRYLIKTRGQQVTLSCSPISGHRSVSWYQQTPGQGLQFLFEYFSETQRNKGNFPGRFSGRQFSNSRSEMNVSTLELGDSALYLCASRGTGTEAFFGQGTRLTVV.